This TCR beta chain was found in a study of blood T cell repertoires in COVID-19. TCRdb's table, derived via immunoSEQ multiplex PCR, lists solely in-frame clones and lacks some. The table records 200,000 or so clones, 84% of them present only once. The CDR3 is 14 residues long. Per germline, CDR1 MNHEY and CDR2 SVGAGI. V was pared by 5 bases and J by 6 bases, with 15 bases between. This chain connects TRBV6-5 to TRBJ2-3, with D possibly matching TRBD1 (5 bases). The sequenced material came from peripheral blood. The sequence was obtained from a human donor in a cohort sampled during active COVID-19. CDR3 bases: TGTGCCAGCAGTCTACTCCAGGGTGCGGATACGCAGTATTTT. Its translation is CASSLLQGADTQYF.